This T cell receptor beta chain stems from a study of blood T cell repertoires in COVID-19 (TCRdb year 2020). Notes on the research overall: The collaborator samples originated in the United States, Italy and Spain and spanned the acute and convalescent phases of COVID-19. Nearly every sample came with metadata listing a de-identified subject ID, COVID-19 status, age in years and sex. Deeply sampled blood TCRbeta repertoires from subjects exposed to, actively infected with, or recovered from COVID-19 were included in the dataset. The prospective study material was composed of cDNA or gDNA derived from T cells, B-cell-depleted T cells, or PBMCs. Samples came from the ongoing ImmuneRACE study (first 160 participants) plus 1,254 subjects from 6 global collaborators. A freely available public database, intended as a resource for researchers studying the immune response to SARS-CoV-2, is where the repertoires were released. HLA class I and class II types, where available, came from metadata supplied by the sample provider rather than from assay-based typing.

TCRbeta CDR3 regions were amplified from genomic DNA using the immunoSEQ Assay, a bias-controlled multiplex PCR. The authors processed their data as follows. Within the assay, amplification of reference gene primers was used to estimate how many nucleated cells each sample contained. To quantify the absolute abundance of each unique TCRbeta CDR3 rearrangement, sequence reads were collapsed and filtered. For each sample, productive Simpson clonality was calculated as the square root of Simpson's diversity index across productive rearrangements. As stored in TCRdb, this immuneACCESS dataset retains in-frame rearrangements with V and J assigned. A fraction of the clones does not appear; measured against another copy, unresolved V genes explain less than half of the discrepancy, and the remainder lacks a known reason. The V and J calls and clone size are taken from that table; D and trimming were inferred from the DNA. The sample has over 350,000 clones on record, roughly 90% of them singletons. Around 0.95% of the sample goes to the ten largest clones.

At the junction V is shortened by 6 bases and J by 6 bases, with 11 bases in between. From the cysteine up to the phenylalanine, the CDR3 has a length of 12 residues. CDR3 DNA only is kept here, 36 bases in frame from base 1. Reading the germline V gene (reference sequence) gives CDR1 LNHDA and CDR2 SQIVND. On this clone: The antigen it recognizes is unknown. Per-base qualities were not stored, and no clone one base away is much larger.

The research as a whole found: How much clinical and demographic metadata was included differed by source and by participant, and the metadata was provided uncurated.

Enrolling through a virtual design, the prospective study's participants ranged in age from roughly 18 to 95 years and lived across more than 20 United States geographic areas. Cohort assignment in the prospective study relied on participant-reported clinical history from a screening survey and a study questionnaire. Each participant in the prospective study had whole blood, serum and a nasopharyngeal or oropharyngeal swab collected by mobile phlebotomists. Additional blood draws and questionnaires over an approximately two-month period could optionally be provided by prospective study participants. Prospective study blood samples were shipped either frozen or at room temperature before DNA extraction.

Specimen: PBMCs or T cells enriched from blood (not recorded which). This sequence uses TRBV19 and TRBJ1-2; no D gene can be assigned with confidence. The origin of this receptor is a woman aged 30 to 39 with acute COVID-19. The bases read TGTGCCAGTAGAACCAGAGACAATGGCTACACCTTC. Translated, this is CASRTRDNGYTF.